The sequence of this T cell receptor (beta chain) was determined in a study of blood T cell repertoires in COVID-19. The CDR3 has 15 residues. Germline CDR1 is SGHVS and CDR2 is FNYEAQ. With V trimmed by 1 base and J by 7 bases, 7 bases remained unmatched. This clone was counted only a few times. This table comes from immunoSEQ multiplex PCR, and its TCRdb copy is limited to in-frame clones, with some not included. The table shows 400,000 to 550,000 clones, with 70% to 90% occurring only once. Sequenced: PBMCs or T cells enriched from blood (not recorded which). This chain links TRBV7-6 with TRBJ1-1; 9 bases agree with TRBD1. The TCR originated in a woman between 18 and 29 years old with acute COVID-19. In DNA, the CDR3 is TGTGCCAGCAGCTTAGGTTACAGGGGGCCAGGTGAAGCTTTCTTT. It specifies CASSLGYRGPGEAFF.